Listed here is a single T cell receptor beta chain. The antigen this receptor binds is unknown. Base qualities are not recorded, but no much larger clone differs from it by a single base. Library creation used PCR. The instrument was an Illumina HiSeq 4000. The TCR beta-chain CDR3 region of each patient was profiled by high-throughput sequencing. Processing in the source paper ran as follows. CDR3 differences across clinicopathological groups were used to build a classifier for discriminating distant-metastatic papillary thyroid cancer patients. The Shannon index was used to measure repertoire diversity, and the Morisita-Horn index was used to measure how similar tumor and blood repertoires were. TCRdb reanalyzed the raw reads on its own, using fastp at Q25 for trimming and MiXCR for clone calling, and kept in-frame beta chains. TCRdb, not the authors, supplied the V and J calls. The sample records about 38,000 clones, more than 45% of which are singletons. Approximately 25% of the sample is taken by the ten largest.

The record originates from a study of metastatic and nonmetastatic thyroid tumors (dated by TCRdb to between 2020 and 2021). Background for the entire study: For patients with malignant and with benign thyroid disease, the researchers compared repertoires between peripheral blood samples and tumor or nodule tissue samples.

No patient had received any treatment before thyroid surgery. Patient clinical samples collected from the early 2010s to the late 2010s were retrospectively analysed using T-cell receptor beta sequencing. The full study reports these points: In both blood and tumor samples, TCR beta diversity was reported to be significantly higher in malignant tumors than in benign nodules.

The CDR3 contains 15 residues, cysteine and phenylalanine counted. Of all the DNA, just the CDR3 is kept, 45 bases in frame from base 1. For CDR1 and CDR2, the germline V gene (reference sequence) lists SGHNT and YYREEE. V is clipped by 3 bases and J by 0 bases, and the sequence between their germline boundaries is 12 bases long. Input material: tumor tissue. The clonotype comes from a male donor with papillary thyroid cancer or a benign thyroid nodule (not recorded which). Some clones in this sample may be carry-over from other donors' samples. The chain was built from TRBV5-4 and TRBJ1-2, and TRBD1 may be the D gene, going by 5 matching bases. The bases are TGTGCCAGCAGCTCGGGACGGGGAACTAACTATGGCTACACCTTC. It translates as CASSSGRGTNYGYTF.